This passage covers 12 T cell receptor beta chains from one sample sequenced in a study of PD-1 blockade in classical Hodgkin lymphoma. This sample's time point: cycle 4 day 1 (C4D1), after 6 weeks of nivolumab. Autologous stem cell transplantation was followed by relapse in every patient, and brentuximab vedotin exposure varied. TCRdb keeps only in-frame clones here, not all; method: immunoSEQ multiplex PCR. Of about 14,000 clones listed, approximately 80% are singletons. Material: peripheral blood mononuclear cells (PBMCs), obtained before the fourth cycle of nivolumab. The receptor source for this set is a human donor with classical Hodgkin lymphoma.

CDR3 in DNA: TGCGCCAGCAGCCAAGATCTCCGGGATACTACCCATAGCAATCAGCCCCAGCATTTT. It translates to CASSQDLRDTTHSNQPQHF. This sequence joins TRBV4-1 and TRBJ1-5; D not certain. Germline V gene sequence: CDR1 MGHRA, CDR2 YSYEKL. V was trimmed by 0 bases and J by 0 bases, leaving 18 bases between them. The CDR3 covers 19 residues.

The genes are TRBV30 and TRBJ2-2; D call uncertain. Germline V gene sequence: CDR1 GTSNPN, CDR2 SVGIG (reference sequence). V was pared by 1 base and J by 7 bases, with 13 bases between. This CDR3 has 14 amino acids. The CDR3 nucleotides are TGTGCCTGGAGTGCCCTCTCCGGTGGCGGGGAGCTGTTTTTT. Translation gives CAWSALSGGGELFF.

This clone appeared once. CDR3 amino acids: CASTSNLYGYTF. CDR3 nucleotides: TGTGCCAGCACCTCTAACCTCTATGGCTACACCTTC. The chain uses TRBV2 and TRBJ1-2; no firm D call. V lost 7 bases and J lost 4, with 10 bases in between. The CDR3 consists of 12 residues. In germline, CDR1 is SNHLY, CDR2 FYNNEI.

The chain is built from TRBV10-2 and TRBJ1-6; no firm D call. The CDR3 extends over 13 amino acids. Germline V lookup: CDR1 WSHSY, CDR2 SAAADI. Trimming took 4 bases from V and 7 from J, leaving 8 bases between them. The CDR3 reads CASSAGGNSPLHF. The DNA for the CDR3 is TGCGCCAGCAGTGCAGGAGGAAATTCACCCCTCCACTTT.

V is TRBV7-8 and J is TRBJ2-7; 12 nucleotides line up with TRBD2. The trim removed 5 bases at V and 0 bases at J, leaving 11 bases unmatched. There are 18 residues in the CDR3. CDR1 SGHVS and CDR2 FQNEAQ come from the germline V gene. The CDR3 DNA follows: TGTGCCAGCAGCCCCAAACTAGCGGGGGGTCCCCGCTCCTACGAGCAGTACTTC. This sequence encodes CASSPKLAGGPRSYEQYF. The variable domain in full, completed from reference TRBV7-8 and TRBJ2-7, reads GAGVSQSPRYKVAKRGQDVALRCDPISGHVSLFWYQQALGQGPEFLTYFQNEAQLDKSGLPSDRFFAERPEGSVSTLKIQRTQQEDSAVYLCASSPKLAGGPRSYEQYFGPGTRLTVT.

The chain is built from TRBV2 and TRBJ1-4; unclear D gene. From germline, CDR1 is SNHLY and CDR2 FYNNEI. CDR3 length: 11 amino acids. V dropped 3 bases and J dropped 7 bases, with 3 bases sitting between them. The CDR3 here is CASSEGEKLFF. The DNA of the CDR3 is TGTGCCAGCAGTGAGGGTGAAAAACTGTTTTTT.

V is TRBV9 and J is TRBJ1-6; D unclear. The V gene's germline CDR1 is SGDLS and CDR2 YYNGEE. The CDR3 is 15 residues long. Trimming left V 4 bases short and J 4 bases short, with 12 bases between. CDR3 sequence: CASSQSGNYNSPLHF. In DNA form, the CDR3 reads TGTGCCAGCAGCCAAAGCGGGAATTATAATTCACCCCTCCACTTT.

This clone was counted a single time. This chain uses TRBV11-2 with TRBJ2-7, with 8 nucleotides matching TRBD1. The CDR3 is made up of 14 amino acids. The junction had 4 bases not matched to a gene; V was cut back by 3 bases and J by 3 bases. Germline CDR1 reads SGHAT; CDR2 reads FQNNGV. CDR3 region: CASSLGTGNYEQYF. CDR3 nucleotide sequence: TGTGCCAGCAGCTTGGGGACAGGCAACTACGAGCAGTACTTC.

The chain is built from TRBV2 and TRBJ2-3; D not certain. The V gene's germline CDR1 is SNHLY and CDR2 FYNNEI. Trimming took 6 bases from V and 2 from J, leaving 18 bases between them. This CDR3 has 16 amino acids. CDR3 loop: CASSQGREPHTDTQYF. CDR3 nucleotides: TGTGCCAGCAGCCAAGGGCGAGAACCCCACACAGATACGCAGTATTTT.

The J gene is TRBJ1-2, the V gene TRBV4-3, with TRBD1 matching 12 bases. The V and J ends lost 0 bases and 4 bases, in that order; junction bases with no gene match: 6. Germline CDR1 is LGHNA and CDR2 is YSLEER. The CDR3 contains 17 residues. This chain's CDR3 is CASSQDRGTGGGYGYTF. The CDR3 DNA reads TGCGCCAGCAGCCAAGATAGGGGGACAGGGGGCGGCTATGGCTACACCTTC.

The chain joins TRBV7-2 to TRBJ2-7, with TRBD2 matching over 7 bases. The germline V gene has CDR1 SGHTA and CDR2 FQGNSA. The length of the CDR3 is 13 residues. Losses at the gene ends were 3 bases for V and 3 bases for J; bases not matched to a gene: 2. The CDR3 DNA reads as TGTGCCAGCAGCTTCCAGCGGGGCTACGAGCAGTACTTC. Residues: CASSFQRGYEQYF. Supplemented by reference TRBV7-2 and TRBJ2-7, the full variable domain reads GAGVSQSPSNKVTEKGKDVELRCDPISGHTALYWYRQSLGQGLEFLIYFQGNSAPDKSGLPSDRFSAERTGGSVSTLTIQRTQQEDSAVYLCASSFQRGYEQYFGPGTRLTVT.

The chain joins TRBV6-1 to TRBJ1-1; maybe TRBD1 (5 bases). The length of the CDR3 is 14 residues. The V and J ends lost 7 bases and 5 bases respectively, with 17 bases between them. Per germline, CDR1 MNHNS and CDR2 SASEGT. In DNA, the CDR3 is TGTGCCAGCAAGGGGTTTGGGCCATGGACTGAAGCTTTCTTT. Translation: CASKGFGPWTEAFF.